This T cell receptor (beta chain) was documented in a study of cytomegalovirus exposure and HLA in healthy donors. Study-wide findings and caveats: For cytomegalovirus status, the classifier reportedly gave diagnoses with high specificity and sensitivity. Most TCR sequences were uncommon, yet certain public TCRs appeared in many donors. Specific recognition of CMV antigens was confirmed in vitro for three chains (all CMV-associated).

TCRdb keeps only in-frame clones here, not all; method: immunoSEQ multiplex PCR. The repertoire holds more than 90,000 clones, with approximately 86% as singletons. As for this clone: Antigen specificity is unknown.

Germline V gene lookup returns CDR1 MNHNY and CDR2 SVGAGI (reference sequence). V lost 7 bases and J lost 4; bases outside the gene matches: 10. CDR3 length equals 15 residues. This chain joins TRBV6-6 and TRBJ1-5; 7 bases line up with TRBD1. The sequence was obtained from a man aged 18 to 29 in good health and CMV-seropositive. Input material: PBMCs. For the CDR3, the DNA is TGTGCCAGCACCCTTTCGTTGGACAGGAATCAGCCCCAGCATTTT. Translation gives CASTLSLDRNQPQHF.